Below, one TCR beta chain is given with its context. This clonotype was observed many times. There is no known antigen for this receptor. No much larger clone is present one base from it, and per-base qualities are unavailable. The data belong to a study of T-cell reconstitution after alpha-beta-depleted transplantation in children (dated by TCRdb to 2016 to 2018). As for the study more broadly: Using TCR repertoire profiling, the study followed T-cell immune reconstitution in a quantitative way in children after TCRalphabeta/CD19-depleted allogeneic hematopoietic cell transplantation.

The study at large found these results: Apparently early alphabetaT-cell count recovery about two months after transplant reportedly relied on only several hundred rapidly expanded clones derived from non-depleted graft cells. The frequencies of hyperexpanded clones fell over the following months, and after one year, T-cell counts and TCRbeta diversity were mostly attributed to newly produced T cells. In some patients, high TCRbeta diversity at day 60 was attributed to recipient T cells and intrathymic progenitors that had survived conditioning.

This specimen's treatment or condition label, per the study, means: allogeneic hematopoietic cell transplantation with graft depleted of TCRalphabeta T cells and CD19 B cells. TCRalphabeta/CD19-depleted allogeneic hematopoietic cell grafts were given to the transplant recipients, all of whom were children. Looking up the germline V gene yields CDR1 SGHRS and CDR2 YFSETQ. V is shortened by 1 base, J by 2 bases, and the region joining them spans 9 bases. From cysteine to phenylalanine, the CDR3 is 15 amino acids long. CDR3 DNA only is kept here, 45 bases in frame from base 1. Receptor amplification or capture employed PCR. Sequencing took place on an Illumina HiSeq 2500. TCR libraries were prepared with molecular barcoding, using unique molecular identifiers to normalize TCRbeta repertoire quantification. Using fastp at Q25 and MiXCR, TCRdb reprocessed the public reads and kept productive beta chains. One record per CDR3 amino acid sequence lists the most common genes and DNA. For this sample there are 600,000 or so distinct CDR3 sequences; more than 20% appear just once. Less than 15% of the sample belongs to the ten largest clones.

The sample in question was PBMCs, mostly from graft donor cells, obtained 360 days after TCRalphabeta/CD19-depleted stem cell transplant. The chain uses TRBV5-1 and TRBJ2-2, with the D segment identity uncertain. This sequence originates from a boy younger than two who had a stem cell transplant for acute myeloid leukemia, so the T cells may come from the graft donor. The CDR3: CASSLNGDNTGELFF. In nucleotides, the sequence is TGCGCCAGCAGCTTGAACGGAGATAACACCGGGGAGCTGTTTTTT.